The 6 T cell receptor beta chains in this list originate from one sample, sequenced in a study of blood T cell repertoires in COVID-19. The assay was immunoSEQ multiplex PCR, and TCRdb's table has in-frame clones only and misses some. The sample holds 130,000 or so clones, about 86% seen once. The specimen was peripheral blood. Source of these receptors: a woman aged 55-69 years with acute or convalescent COVID-19.

The genes are TRBV11-3 and TRBJ1-2; D might be TRBD1 (5 bases). Germline V lookup: CDR1 SGHNT, CDR2 YENEEA. Trimming removed 1 base from V and 8 bases from J, with 14 bases in between. The CDR3 extends over 14 amino acids. CDR3 loop: CASSLAQGYRGYTF. The CDR3 region has the DNA TGTGCCAGCAGCTTAGCCCAGGGTTATCGGGGCTACACCTTC.

The chain combines TRBV6-2 or TRBV6-3 with TRBJ1-1; 8 bases fit TRBD1. With 2 bases clipped from V and 5 bases from J, the junction kept 10 bases outside the gene matches. The CDR3 runs to 16 residues. Germline V gene sequence: CDR1 MNHEY, CDR2 SVGEGT. CDR3 protein: CASSYPTGGGGTEAFF. The DNA of the CDR3 is TGTGCCAGCAGTTACCCAACAGGGGGGGGTGGTACTGAAGCTTTCTTT.

The chain combines TRBV4-3 with TRBJ2-5; TRBD2 matches at 12 bases. Germline assignment: CDR1 LGHNA and CDR2 YSLEER. The CDR3 totals 20 residues. Losses at the gene ends were 2 bases for V and 5 bases for J; bases not matched to a gene: 18. CDR3 protein: CASSQQIWLAGGSYEETQYF. Written as DNA, the CDR3 is TGCGCCAGCAGCCAACAAATTTGGCTAGCGGGGGGGAGCTACGAGGAGACCCAGTACTTC.

This clone was found once. The J gene is TRBJ2-1, the V gene TRBV21-1; TRBD2 is the table's D call, not checked against the DNA. TRBV21-1 is described as a pseudogene. The CDR3 sequence is 18 residues long. Written as DNA, the CDR3 is TGTGCCAGCAGCAAAGGGGTCCGGCGGGGGGGCCTCTACAATGAGCAGTTCTTC. Translating it yields CASSKGVRRGGLYNEQFF.

This clone was observed once. The chain carries TRBV27 and TRBJ2-7; a possible D gene is TRBD1 (6 bases). Trimming removed 3 bases from V and 2 bases from J, with 11 bases in between. The CDR3 is 14 amino acids. CDR1 is MNHEY and CDR2 is SMNVEV in the germline V gene (reference sequence). The CDR3 nucleotides are TGTGCCAGCAGTTTTTGGACAGCCCCCTACGAGCAGTACTTC. Encoded protein: CASSFWTAPYEQYF.

This clone was found once. This chain joins TRBV27 and TRBJ1-4; maybe TRBD1 (6 bases). Germline CDR1 MNHEY, CDR2 SMNVEV (reference sequence). The CDR3 consists of 15 residues. Trimming removed 6 bases at V and 3 bases at J, with 14 bases between. The CDR3 coding sequence is TGTGCCAGCAGACCTACAGGGTTGGCTAATGAAAAACTGTTTTTT. It translates to CASRPTGLANEKLFF.